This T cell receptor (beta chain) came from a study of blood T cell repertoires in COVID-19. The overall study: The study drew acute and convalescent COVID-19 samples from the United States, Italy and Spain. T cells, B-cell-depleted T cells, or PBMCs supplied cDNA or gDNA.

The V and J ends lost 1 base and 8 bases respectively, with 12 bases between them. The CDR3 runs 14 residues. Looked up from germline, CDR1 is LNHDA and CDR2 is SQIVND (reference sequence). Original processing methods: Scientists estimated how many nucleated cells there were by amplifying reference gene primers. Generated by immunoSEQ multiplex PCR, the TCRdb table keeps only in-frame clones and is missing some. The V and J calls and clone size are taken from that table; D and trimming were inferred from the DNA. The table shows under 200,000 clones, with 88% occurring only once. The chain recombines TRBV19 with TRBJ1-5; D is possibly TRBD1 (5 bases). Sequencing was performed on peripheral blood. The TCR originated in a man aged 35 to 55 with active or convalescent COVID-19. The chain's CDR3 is CASSIASGGEPQHF. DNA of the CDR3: TGTGCCAGTAGTATAGCGTCTGGGGGGGAGCCCCAGCATTTT.